This T cell receptor (beta chain) was retrieved from a study of identical twins. The study's findings and limits: Compared with unrelated sharing, twin-shared out-of-frame alpha sequences had more low-probability sequences. Beta out-of-frame twin sharing showed a weaker excess. Modelling approaches yielded underestimates of out-of-frame TCR alpha sharing between monozygotic twins.

This CDR3 is built from 15 residues. Germline values: CDR1 MRHNA, CDR2 SNTAGT. Trimming removed 10 bases at V and 0 bases at J, with 16 bases between. TCRdb reanalysed the 5' RACE reads using MiXCR and keeps one entry per CDR3 protein. Of 500,000 to 650,000 distinct CDR3 sequences in the sample, under 25% were seen once. As to this clonotype: Its antigen is undetermined.

A further study also used this sample, focusing on yellow fever vaccine responses in identical twins.

The chain recombines TRBV6-4 with TRBJ1-5; unclear D gene. Sequencing was done on a sample of CD4+ T cells sorted from blood. This clonotype was obtained from a woman between 18 and 30 years old in good health. CDR3 nucleotide sequence: TGTGCCATTTCAGTTTGGACGGATAGCAATCAGCCCCAGCATTTT. Its protein is CAISVWTDSNQPQHF.